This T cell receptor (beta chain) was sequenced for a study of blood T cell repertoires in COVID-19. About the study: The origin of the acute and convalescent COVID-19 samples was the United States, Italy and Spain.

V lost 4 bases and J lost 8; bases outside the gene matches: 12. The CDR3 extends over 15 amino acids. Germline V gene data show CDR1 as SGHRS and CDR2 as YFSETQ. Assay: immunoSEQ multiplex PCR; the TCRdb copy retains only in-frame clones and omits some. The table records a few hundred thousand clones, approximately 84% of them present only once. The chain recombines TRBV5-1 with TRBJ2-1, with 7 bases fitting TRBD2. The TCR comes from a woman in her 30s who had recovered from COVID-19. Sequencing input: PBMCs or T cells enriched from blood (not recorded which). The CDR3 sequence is CASSQGLRRSDEQFF. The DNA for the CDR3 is TGCGCCAGCAGCCAGGGACTACGCCGTTCGGATGAGCAGTTCTTC.